What follows is one T cell receptor beta chain and its context. Libraries were prepared by immunoSEQ multiplex PCR; TCRdb keeps only in-frame clonotypes and omits some of them. The sample lists tens of thousands of clones, 89% occurring once. This CDR3 has 14 residues. The germline gives CDR1 SNHLY, CDR2 FYNNEI. V lost 7 bases and J lost 2; bases outside the gene matches: 5. Samples of blood were obtained at baseline, on cycle 4 day 1, and on cycle 7 day 1. This entry comes from a study of OX40 agonist ivuxolimab in advanced cancers. Here the sequenced sample was CD4+ or CD8+ T cells sorted from blood, taken in a trial of the OX40 agonist ivuxolimab. The clonotype originates from an adult with an advanced solid tumor such as melanoma, head and neck, liver or kidney cancer. V usage is TRBV2 and J usage is TRBJ2-1, with 7 bases fitting TRBD1. The CDR3 protein is CASKRTGAYNEQFF. The CDR3, as DNA: TGTGCCAGCAAGAGAACAGGGGCCTACAATGAGCAGTTCTTC.